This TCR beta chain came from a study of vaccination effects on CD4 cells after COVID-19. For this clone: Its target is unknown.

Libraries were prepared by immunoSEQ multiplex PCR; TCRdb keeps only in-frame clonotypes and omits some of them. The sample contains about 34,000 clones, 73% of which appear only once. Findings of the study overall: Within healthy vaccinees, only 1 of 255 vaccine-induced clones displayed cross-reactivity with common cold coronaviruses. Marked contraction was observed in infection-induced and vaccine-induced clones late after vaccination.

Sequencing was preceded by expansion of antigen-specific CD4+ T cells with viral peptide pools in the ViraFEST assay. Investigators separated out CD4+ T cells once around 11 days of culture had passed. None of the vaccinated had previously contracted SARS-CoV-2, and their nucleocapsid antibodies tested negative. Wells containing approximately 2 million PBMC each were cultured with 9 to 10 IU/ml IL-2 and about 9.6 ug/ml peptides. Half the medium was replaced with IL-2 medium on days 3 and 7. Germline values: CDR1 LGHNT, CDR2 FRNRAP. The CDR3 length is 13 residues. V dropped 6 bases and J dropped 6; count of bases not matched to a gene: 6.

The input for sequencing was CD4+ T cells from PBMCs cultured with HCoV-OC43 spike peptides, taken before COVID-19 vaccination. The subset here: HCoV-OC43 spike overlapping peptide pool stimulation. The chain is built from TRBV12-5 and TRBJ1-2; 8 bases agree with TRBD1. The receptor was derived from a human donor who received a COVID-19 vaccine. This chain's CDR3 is CASGRDRSNGYTF. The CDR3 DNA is TGTGCTAGTGGCCGGGACAGGTCGAATGGCTACACCTTC.